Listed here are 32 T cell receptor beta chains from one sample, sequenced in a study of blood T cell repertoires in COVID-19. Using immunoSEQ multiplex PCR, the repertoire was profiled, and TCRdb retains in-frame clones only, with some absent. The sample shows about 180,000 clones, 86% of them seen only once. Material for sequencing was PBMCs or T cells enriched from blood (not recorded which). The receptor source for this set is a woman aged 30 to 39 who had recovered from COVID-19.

CDR3 nucleotides: TGTGCCAGCAGTTTTGGTATTACAGGCTCCTACGAGCAGTACTTC. Its translation: CASSFGITGSYEQYF. The chain uses TRBV28 and TRBJ2-7, with a possible D match to TRBD1 (5 bases). Germline V lookup: CDR1 MDHEN, CDR2 SYDVKM. This CDR3 contains 15 residues. The V and J ends lost 3 bases and 0 bases respectively, with 12 bases between them.

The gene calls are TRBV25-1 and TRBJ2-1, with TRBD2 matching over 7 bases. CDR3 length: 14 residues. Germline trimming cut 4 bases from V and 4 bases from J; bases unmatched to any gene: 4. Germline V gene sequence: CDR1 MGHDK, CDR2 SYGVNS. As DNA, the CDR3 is TGTGCCAGCAGTGTTCCTAGCGGATACAATGAGCAGTTCTTC. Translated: CASSVPSGYNEQFF.

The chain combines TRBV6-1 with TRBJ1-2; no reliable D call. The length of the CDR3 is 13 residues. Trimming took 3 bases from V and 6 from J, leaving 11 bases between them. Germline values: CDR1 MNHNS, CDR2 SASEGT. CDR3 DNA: TGTGCCAGCAGTGAGTTGTTCACGGATGGCTACACCTTC. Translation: CASSELFTDGYTF.

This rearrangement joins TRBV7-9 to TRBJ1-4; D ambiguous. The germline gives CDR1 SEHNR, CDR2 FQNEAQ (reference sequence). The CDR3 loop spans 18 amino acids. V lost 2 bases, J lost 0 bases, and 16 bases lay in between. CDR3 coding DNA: TGTGCCAGCAGCTTATTTTTGGGCTTGTACACAACTAATGAAAAACTGTTTTTT. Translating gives CASSLFLGLYTTNEKLFF.

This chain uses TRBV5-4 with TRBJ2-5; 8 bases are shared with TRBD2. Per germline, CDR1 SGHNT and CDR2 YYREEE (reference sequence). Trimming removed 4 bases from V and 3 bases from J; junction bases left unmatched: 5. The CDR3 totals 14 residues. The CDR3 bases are TGTGCCAGCAGCCATAGAGCGGGAGAAGAGACCCAGTACTTC. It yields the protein CASSHRAGEETQYF.

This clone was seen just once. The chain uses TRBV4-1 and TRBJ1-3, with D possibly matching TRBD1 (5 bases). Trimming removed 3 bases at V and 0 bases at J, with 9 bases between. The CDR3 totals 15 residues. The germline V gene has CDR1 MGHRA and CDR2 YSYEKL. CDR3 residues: CASSHGGISGNTIYF. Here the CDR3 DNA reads TGCGCCAGCAGCCATGGGGGGATCTCTGGAAACACCATATATTTT.

The CDR3 DNA sequence: TGTGCCAGCAGTGAATTATTACTTGATCCGGGTTTCTTT. Protein: CASSELLLDPGFF. The genes are TRBV6-1 and TRBJ1-1; D call uncertain. The CDR3 is 13 residues long. V was pared by 2 bases and J by 13 bases, with 17 bases between. Germline CDR1 reads MNHNS; CDR2 reads SASEGT.

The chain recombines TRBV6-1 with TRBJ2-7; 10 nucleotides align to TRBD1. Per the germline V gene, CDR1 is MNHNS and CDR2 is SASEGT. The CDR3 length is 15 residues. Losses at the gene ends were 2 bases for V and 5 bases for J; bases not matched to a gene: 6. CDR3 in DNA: TGTGCCAGCAGTGAATGGGGACAGGGGAGCGACGAGCAGTACTTC. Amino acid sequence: CASSEWGQGSDEQYF.

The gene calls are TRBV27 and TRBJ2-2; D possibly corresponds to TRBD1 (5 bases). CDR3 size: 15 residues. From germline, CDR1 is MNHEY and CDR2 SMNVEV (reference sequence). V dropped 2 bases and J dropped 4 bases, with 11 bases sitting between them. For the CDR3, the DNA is TGTGCCAGCAGTTTACTAGGGGTTGGCACCGGGGAGCTGTTTTTT. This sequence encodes CASSLLGVGTGELFF.

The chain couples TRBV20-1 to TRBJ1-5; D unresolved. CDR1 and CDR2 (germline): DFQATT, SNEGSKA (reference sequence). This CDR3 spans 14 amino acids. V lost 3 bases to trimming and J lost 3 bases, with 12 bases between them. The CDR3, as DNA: TGCAGTGCTAGTAGCCGGGGATACAATCAGCCCCAGCATTTT. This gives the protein CSASSRGYNQPQHF.

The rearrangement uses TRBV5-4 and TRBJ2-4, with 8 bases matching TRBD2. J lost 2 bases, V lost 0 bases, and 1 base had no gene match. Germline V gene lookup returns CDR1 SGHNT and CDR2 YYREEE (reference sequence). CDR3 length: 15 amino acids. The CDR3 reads CASSLAGGPKNIQYF. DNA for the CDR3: TGTGCCAGCAGCTTGGCGGGAGGGCCCAAAAACATTCAGTACTTC.

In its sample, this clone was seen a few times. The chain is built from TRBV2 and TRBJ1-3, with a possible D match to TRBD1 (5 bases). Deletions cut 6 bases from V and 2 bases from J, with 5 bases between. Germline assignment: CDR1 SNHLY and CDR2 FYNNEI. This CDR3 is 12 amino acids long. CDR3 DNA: TGTGCCAGCAGGACAGCTGGAAACACCATATATTTT. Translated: CASRTAGNTIYF.

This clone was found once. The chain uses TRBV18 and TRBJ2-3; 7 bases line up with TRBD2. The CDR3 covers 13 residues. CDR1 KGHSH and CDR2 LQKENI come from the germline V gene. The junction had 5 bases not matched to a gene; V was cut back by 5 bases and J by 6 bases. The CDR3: CASSAGEWDTQYF. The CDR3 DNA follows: TGTGCCAGCTCAGCGGGGGAGTGGGATACGCAGTATTTT.

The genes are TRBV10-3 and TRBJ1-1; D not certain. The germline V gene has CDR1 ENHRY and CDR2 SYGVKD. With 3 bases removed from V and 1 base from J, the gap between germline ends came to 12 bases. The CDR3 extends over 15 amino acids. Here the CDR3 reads CAISDVTGTNTEAFF. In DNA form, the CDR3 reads TGTGCCATCAGTGACGTGACGGGAACGAACACTGAAGCTTTCTTT.

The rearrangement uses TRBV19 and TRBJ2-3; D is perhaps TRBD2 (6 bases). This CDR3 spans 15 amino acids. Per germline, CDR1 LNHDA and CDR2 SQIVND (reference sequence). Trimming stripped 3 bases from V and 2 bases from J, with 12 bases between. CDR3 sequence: CASSMGGTATDTQYF. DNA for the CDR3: TGTGCCAGTAGTATGGGGGGTACCGCCACAGATACGCAGTATTTT.

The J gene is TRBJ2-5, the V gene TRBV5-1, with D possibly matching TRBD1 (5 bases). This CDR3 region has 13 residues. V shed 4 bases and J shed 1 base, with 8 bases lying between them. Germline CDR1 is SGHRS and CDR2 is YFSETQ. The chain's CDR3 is CASSPDSQETQYF. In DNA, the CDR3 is TGCGCCAGCAGCCCCGACAGCCAAGAGACCCAGTACTTC.

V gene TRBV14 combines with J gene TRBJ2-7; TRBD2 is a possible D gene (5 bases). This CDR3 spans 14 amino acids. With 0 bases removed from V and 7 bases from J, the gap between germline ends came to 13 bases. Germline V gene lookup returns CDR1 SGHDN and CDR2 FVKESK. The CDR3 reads CASSQEAAVGEQYF. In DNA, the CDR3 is TGTGCCAGCAGCCAAGAGGCAGCGGTCGGGGAGCAGTACTTC. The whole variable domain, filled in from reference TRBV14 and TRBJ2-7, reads EAGVTQFPSHSVIEKGQTVTLRCDPISGHDNLYWYRRVMGKEIKFLLHFVKESKQDESGMPNNRFLAERTGGTYSTLKVQPAELEDSGVYFCASSQEAAVGEQYFGPGTRLTVT.

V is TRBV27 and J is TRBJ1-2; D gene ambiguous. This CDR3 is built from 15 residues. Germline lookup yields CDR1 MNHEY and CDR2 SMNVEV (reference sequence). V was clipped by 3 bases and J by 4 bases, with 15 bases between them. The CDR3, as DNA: TGTGCCAGCAGTTTTGCAGCTACAGTCACCTATGGCTACACCTTC. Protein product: CASSFAATVTYGYTF.

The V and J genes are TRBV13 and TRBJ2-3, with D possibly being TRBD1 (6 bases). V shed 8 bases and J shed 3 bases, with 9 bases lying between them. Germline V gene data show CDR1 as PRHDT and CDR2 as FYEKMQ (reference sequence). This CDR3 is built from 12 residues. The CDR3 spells CASAGDTDTQYF. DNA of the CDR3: TGTGCCAGCGCAGGGGATACAGATACGCAGTATTTT.

In nucleotides, the CDR3 is TGCGCCAGCAGCCCAGCCGGGACAGGGCCCTACGAGCAGTACTTC. It specifies CASSPAGTGPYEQYF. The chain links TRBV4-1 to TRBJ2-7, with TRBD1 identical over 9 bases. The germline V gene encodes CDR1 MGHRA and CDR2 YSYEKL. This CDR3 has 15 amino acids. J gave up 2 bases and V 4 bases, and 6 bases lay outside the gene matches.

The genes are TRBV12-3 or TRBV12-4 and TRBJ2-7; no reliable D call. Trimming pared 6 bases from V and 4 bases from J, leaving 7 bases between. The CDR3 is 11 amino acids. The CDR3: CASSYHYEQYF. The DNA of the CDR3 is TGTGCCAGCAGCTACCATTACGAGCAGTACTTC.

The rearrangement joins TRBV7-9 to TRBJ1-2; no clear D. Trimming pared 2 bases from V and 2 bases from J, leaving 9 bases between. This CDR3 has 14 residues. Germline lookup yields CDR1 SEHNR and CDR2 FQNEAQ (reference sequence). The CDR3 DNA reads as TGTGCCAGCAGCTTATTACAGACCAACTATGGCTACACCTTC. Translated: CASSLLQTNYGYTF.

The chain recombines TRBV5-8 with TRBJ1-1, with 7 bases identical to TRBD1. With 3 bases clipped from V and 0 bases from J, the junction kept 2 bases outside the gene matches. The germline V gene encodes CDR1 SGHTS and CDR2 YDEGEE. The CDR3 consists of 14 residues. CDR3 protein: CASSWGQLNTEAFF. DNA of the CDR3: TGTGCCAGCAGCTGGGGACAGCTGAACACTGAAGCTTTCTTT.

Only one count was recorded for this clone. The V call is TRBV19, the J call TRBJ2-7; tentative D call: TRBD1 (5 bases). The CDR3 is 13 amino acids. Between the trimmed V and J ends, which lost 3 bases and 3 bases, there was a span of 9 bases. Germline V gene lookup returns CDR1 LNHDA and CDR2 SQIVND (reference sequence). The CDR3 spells CASSIGQGYEQYF. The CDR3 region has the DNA TGTGCCAGTAGTATTGGGCAGGGCTACGAGCAGTACTTC.

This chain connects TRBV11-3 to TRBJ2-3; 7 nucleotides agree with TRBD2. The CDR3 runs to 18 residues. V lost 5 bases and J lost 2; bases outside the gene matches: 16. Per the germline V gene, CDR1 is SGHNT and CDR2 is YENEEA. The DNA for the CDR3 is TGTGCCAGCAGCCCTGGACTAGGAAGGCCAGAATTCACAGATACGCAGTATTTT. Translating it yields CASSPGLGRPEFTDTQYF.

The CDR3 here is CASSLDRNQPQHF. The CDR3 bases are TGTGCCAGCAGCTTGGACAGAAATCAGCCCCAGCATTTT. The rearrangement uses TRBV5-4 and TRBJ1-5; D is ambiguous. The CDR3 loop spans 13 amino acids. The V gene lost 0 bases and the J gene lost 4 bases, with 5 bases spanning the gap. Germline V gives CDR1 SGHNT, CDR2 YYREEE (reference sequence).

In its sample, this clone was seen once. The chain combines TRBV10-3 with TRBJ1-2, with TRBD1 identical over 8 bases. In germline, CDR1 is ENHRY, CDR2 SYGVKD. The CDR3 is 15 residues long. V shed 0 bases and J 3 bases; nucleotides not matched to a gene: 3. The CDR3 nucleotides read TGTGCCATCAGTGAGTCGGCAGGGGGCTACTATGGCTACACCTTC. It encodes CAISESAGGYYGYTF.

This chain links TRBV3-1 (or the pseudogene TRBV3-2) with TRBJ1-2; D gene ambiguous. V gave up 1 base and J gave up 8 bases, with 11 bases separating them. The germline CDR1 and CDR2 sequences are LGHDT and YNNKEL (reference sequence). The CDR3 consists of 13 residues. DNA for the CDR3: TGTGCCAGCAGCCAAGGGGTTAGAGGGGGCTACACCTTC. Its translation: CASSQGVRGGYTF.

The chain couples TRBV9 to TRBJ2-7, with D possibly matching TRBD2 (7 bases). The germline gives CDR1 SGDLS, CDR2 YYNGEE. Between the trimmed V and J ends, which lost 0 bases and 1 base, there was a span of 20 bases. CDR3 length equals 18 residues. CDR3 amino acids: CASSVGGGGQSSSYEQYF. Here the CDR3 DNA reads TGTGCCAGCAGCGTAGGAGGGGGGGGACAATCCTCTTCCTACGAGCAGTACTTC.

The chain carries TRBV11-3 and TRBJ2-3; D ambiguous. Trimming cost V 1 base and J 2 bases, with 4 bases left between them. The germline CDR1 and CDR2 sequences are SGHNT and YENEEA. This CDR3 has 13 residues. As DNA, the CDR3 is TGTGCCAGCAGCTTAGCTGTCACAGATACGCAGTATTTT. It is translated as CASSLAVTDTQYF.

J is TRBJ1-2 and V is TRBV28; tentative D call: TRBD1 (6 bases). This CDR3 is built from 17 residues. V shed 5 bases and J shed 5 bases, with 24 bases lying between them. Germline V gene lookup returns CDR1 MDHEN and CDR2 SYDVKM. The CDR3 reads CASSHLLGADFWYGYTF. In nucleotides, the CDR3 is TGTGCCAGCAGTCACCTTTTGGGGGCAGACTTCTGGTATGGCTACACCTTC.

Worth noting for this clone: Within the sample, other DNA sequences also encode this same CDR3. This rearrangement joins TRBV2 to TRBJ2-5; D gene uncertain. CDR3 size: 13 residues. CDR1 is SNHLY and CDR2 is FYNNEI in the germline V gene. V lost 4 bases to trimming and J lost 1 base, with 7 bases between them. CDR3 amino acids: CASSVSVQETQYF. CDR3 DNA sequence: TGTGCCAGCAGTGTCTCGGTCCAAGAGACCCAGTACTTC.